The rows below give T cell receptor beta chains drawn from one sample of a study of beta chain features in type 1 diabetes. The protocol was immunoSEQ multiplex PCR, while the TCRdb copy is restricted to in-frame clones and leaves out a portion. The table lists hundreds of thousands of clones, roughly 16% of them singletons. Sequencing was carried out using naive CD4+ T cells from blood. Receptors were obtained from a man between 18 and 35 years old in good health. Both conserved end residues are part of each CDR3. A D gene is named only where the DNA matches it firmly. Clone sizes are given selectively: once, few, many, or a class where the clone is expanded.

J,D,V,size,CDR3,DNA
TRBJ2-5,NA,TRBV18,NA,CASSPPNGAVQETQYF,TGTGCCAGCTCACCACCTAACGGGGCGGTCCAAGAGACCCAGTACTTC
TRBJ1-1,NA,TRBV19,few,CASIQGSRNTEAFF,TGTGCCAGTATCCAGGGGAGTCGGAACACTGAAGCTTTCTTT
TRBJ1-2,NA,TRBV7-9,NA,CASSFGQGYGYTF,TGTGCCAGCAGCTTTGGGCAGGGGTATGGCTACACCTTC
TRBJ1-1,TRBD1,TRBV4-3,NA,CASSQYRPFPGQGTEAFF,TGCGCCAGCAGCCAATACAGACCTTTTCCGGGACAGGGGACTGAAGCTTTCTTT
TRBJ2-3,NA,TRBV11-2,NA,CASSLSIFTDTQYF,TGTGCCAGCAGCTTAAGTATCTTCACAGATACGCAGTATTTT
TRBJ2-7,TRBD1,TRBV9,NA,CASSRGGQGLHEQYF,TGTGCCAGCAGTAGAGGGGGACAGGGGTTACACGAGCAGTACTTC
TRBJ2-7,TRBD1,TRBV28,NA,CASRVGTGIYEQYF,TGTGCCAGCAGGGTCGGGACAGGGATCTACGAGCAGTACTTC
TRBJ1-1,TRBD1,TRBV14,NA,CASSQVAGGGEAFF,TGTGCCAGCAGCCAAGTCGCAGGGGGCGGGGAAGCTTTCTTT
TRBJ2-7,NA,TRBV4-3,few,CASSQDRGLGFEQYF,TGCGCCAGCAGCCAAGATCGTGGTCTTGGCTTTGAGCAGTACTTC
TRBJ1-2,NA,TRBV7-9,few,CASSLPMGGDMNGYTF,TGTGCCAGCAGCTTGCCCATGGGGGGAGACATGAATGGCTACACCTTC
TRBJ2-2,TRBD1,TRBV27,NA,CASSNQGVATGELFF,TGTGCCAGCAGTAATCAGGGGGTTGCGACCGGGGAGCTGTTTTTT
TRBJ1-2,NA,TRBV7-2,few,CASTGGDGYGYTF,TGTGCCAGCACGGGAGGGGACGGATATGGCTACACCTTC
TRBJ2-7,NA,TRBV7-2,few,CASSLGQGRGWAYEQYF,TGTGCCAGCAGCTTAGGGCAAGGAAGGGGATGGGCCTACGAGCAGTACTTC
TRBJ2-1,TRBD2,TRBV11-2,NA,CASSSGGRENEQFF,TGTGCCAGCAGCTCAGGAGGGAGGGAAAATGAGCAGTTCTTC
TRBJ1-4,NA,TRBV4-1,few,CASSQATGRRNEKLFF,TGCGCCAGCAGCCAAGCTACAGGGAGACGGAATGAAAAACTGTTTTTT
TRBJ2-5,NA,TRBV5-1,few,CASSGEQTGLAETQYF,TGCGCCAGCAGCGGCGAGCAAACAGGGCTGGCAGAGACCCAGTACTTC
TRBJ2-7,NA,TRBV21-1,NA,CARLRDSYEQYF,TGTGCCAGACTCCGGGACAGCTACGAGCAGTACTTC
TRBJ1-1,NA,TRBV2,few,CASSPFVGGRAEAFF,TGTGCCAGCAGTCCCTTTGTCGGGGGTCGGGCTGAAGCTTTCTTT
TRBJ2-1,NA,TRBV18,few,CASSPPRNGIYNEQFF,TGTGCCAGCTCACCACCGAGAAACGGGATCTACAATGAGCAGTTCTTC
TRBJ2-4,NA,TRBV5-6,few,CASSLASLVKNIQYF,TGTGCCAGCAGCTTGGCCAGCCTCGTCAAAAACATTCAGTACTTC
TRBJ2-7,TRBD2,TRBV7-2,few,CASSFPTSGRYEQYF,TGTGCCAGCAGCTTCCCGACTAGCGGGAGATACGAGCAGTACTTC
TRBJ2-1,NA,TRBV18,NA,CASSPESRANNEQFF,TGTGCCAGCTCACCAGAGTCCAGGGCCAACAATGAGCAGTTCTTC
TRBJ2-3,TRBD2,TRBV7-3,NA,CASSLTASGGGRTDTQYF,TGTGCCAGCAGCCTAACGGCTTCTGGCGGGGGGCGCACAGATACGCAGTATTTT
TRBJ2-3,NA,TRBV28,few,CASRGTTDTQYF,TGTGCCAGCAGGGGAACCACAGATACGCAGTATTTT
TRBJ2-5,TRBD1,TRBV7-2,few,CASSRGTGGRKETQYF,TGTGCCAGCAGCCGGGGGACAGGGGGCAGGAAGGAGACCCAGTACTTC
TRBJ1-1,NA,TRBV30,NA,CAWSRTGYTEAFF,TGTGCCTGGAGTCGAACAGGGTACACTGAAGCTTTCTTT
TRBJ1-4,NA,TRBV2,NA,CASRTSRGGDEKLFF,TGTGCCAGCAGGACCAGCAGGGGAGGGGATGAAAAACTGTTTTTT
TRBJ2-1,NA,TRBV4-2,few,CASSQDLTSSYNEQFF,TGTGCCAGCAGCCAAGATCTGACTAGCTCCTACAATGAGCAGTTCTTC
TRBJ1-2,TRBD1,TRBV29-1,few,CSVETRQGAVGYTF,TGCAGCGTCGAAACCCGACAGGGGGCTGTTGGCTACACCTTC
TRBJ2-1,NA,TRBV28,NA,CASKGGTFYNEQFF,TGTGCCAGCAAAGGTGGGACATTCTACAATGAGCAGTTCTTC
TRBJ1-4,NA,TRBV28,NA,CASSPPWVDEKLFF,TGTGCCAGCAGCCCTCCGTGGGTGGATGAAAAACTGTTTTTT
TRBJ2-7,NA,TRBV9,NA,CASSASGAGAPYEQYF,TGTGCCAGCAGCGCCAGTGGGGCGGGGGCCCCCTACGAGCAGTACTTC
TRBJ2-3,TRBD2,TRBV11-3,NA,CASSLGYRGRVTDTQYF,TGTGCCAGCAGCTTAGGGTACCGCGGGAGGGTCACAGATACGCAGTATTTT